This TCR beta chain was observed in a study of identical twins. This clonotype occurred a few times. TCRdb redid the calling of the 5' RACE reads with MiXCR, one entry per CDR3 protein. The profile shows 600,000 to 850,000 distinct CDR3 sequences, 15% to 20% of them singletons. There are 16 residues in the CDR3. V was pared by 7 bases and J by 5 bases, with 23 bases between. CDR1 and CDR2 from the germline V gene are SNHLY and FYNNEI. These data also featured in a second study, about T cells expressing NK-cell markers. That work adds: Sorted CD3+CD56+NKG2C+, CD3+CD56+NKG2C- and CD3+CD56-NKG2C+ T cells supplied TCR beta repertoires. Serological testing identified most of the eight sequenced donors as HCMV-seropositive and one as seronegative. In a few donors, dominant clonotypes made up about 25-65% of CD3+CD56-NKG2C+ cells.

The rearrangement uses TRBV2 and TRBJ1-2; D unresolved. The receptor comes from a woman under 30 in good health. Sequenced material: PBMCs. DNA for the CDR3: TGTGCCAGCACCCACCCGGACGGCTCCCTTCTTTATGGCTACACCTTC. Protein product: CASTHPDGSLLYGYTF.